Listed below are T cell receptor beta chains from one sample, sequenced in a study of shared T cell receptors in the human thymus. Sequencing used immunoSEQ multiplex PCR; TCRdb keeps in-frame clones, though not all of them. The sample lists 650,000 to 950,000 clones; approximately 85% were seen once. The sample was also reused in another study, on human thymus T cells.

The sequenced material came from thymocytes. The receptors stem from a girl in the first two years of life with a congenital heart defect. CDR3s include the opening cysteine and the closing phenylalanine or tryptophan. The D gene is left open where the match is weak. Size is omitted from some rows. Given values are once, few, many or a class for expanded clones.

size,D,V,J,CDR3,DNA
-,-,TRBV4-3,TRBJ2-1,CASSQLRQDEQFF,TGCGCCAGCAGCCAACTTAGACAGGATGAGCAGTTCTTC
-,-,TRBV4-3,TRBJ1-1,CASSAGGGDSRRNTEAFF,TGCGCCAGCTCCGCGGGGGGGGGAGACAGTAGAAGGAACACTGAAGCTTTCTTT
-,-,TRBV11-2,TRBJ1-1,CASSLGPRGEAFF,TGTGCCAGCAGCTTAGGGCCCCGGGGTGAAGCTTTCTTT
-,TRBD1,TRBV4-3,TRBJ1-6,CASSHSDRDQGWRSPLHF,TGCGCCAGCAGCCACTCGGACAGGGACCAAGGGTGGCGTTCACCCCTCCACTTT
-,-,TRBV5-6,TRBJ2-5,CASSFDIQETQYF,TGTGCCAGCAGCTTCGACATTCAAGAGACCCAGTACTTC
once,-,TRBV9,TRBJ2-3,CASSVEALVADTQYF,TGTGCCAGCAGCGTAGAAGCCCTAGTCGCAGATACGCAGTATTTT
-,-,TRBV5-4,TRBJ1-2,CASSNTGGGDGYTF,TGTGCCAGCAGCAACACTGGGGGGGGCGATGGCTACACCTTC
-,-,TRBV6-6,TRBJ2-7,CASSYRDEQYF,TGTGCCAGCAGTTACCGGGACGAGCAGTACTTC
-,TRBD1,TRBV7-2,TRBJ2-7,CASSSEDRGPEQYF,TGTGCCAGCAGCTCGGAGGACAGGGGGCCCGAGCAGTACTTC
few,TRBD1,TRBV10-3,TRBJ1-6,CAISDHGGTWDRDSPLHF,TGTGCCATCAGTGACCACGGCGGAACTTGGGACAGGGACTCACCCCTCCACTTT
-,-,TRBV19,TRBJ2-3,CASSIEEGLSGDTQYF,TGTGCCAGTAGTATAGAGGAGGGGCTGAGTGGAGATACGCAGTATTTT
-,TRBD1,TRBV5-4,TRBJ1-2,CASSLAGGEGYTF,TGTGCCAGCAGCTTGGCAGGGGGCGAAGGCTACACCTTC
-,-,TRBV10-2,TRBJ2-7,CASSEPGHFYEQYF,TGCGCCAGCAGTGAACCGGGACACTTCTACGAGCAGTACTTC
-,-,TRBV19,TRBJ1-3,CASSKSPSWSGNTIYF,TGCGCCAGTAGTAAGAGCCCAAGTTGGTCTGGAAACACCATATATTTT
-,-,TRBV2,TRBJ1-2,CASSISGGGYTF,TGTGCCAGCAGTATTAGCGGCGGGGGCTACACCTTC
-,-,TRBV19,TRBJ1-5,CASTPQGPHGGYSNQPQHF,TGTGCCAGTACCCCGCAGGGCCCACACGGCGGTTATAGCAATCAGCCCCAGCATTTT
-,TRBD2,TRBV7-4,TRBJ2-3,CASSPGTSGGAGELDTQYF,TGTGCCAGCAGCCCCGGGACTAGCGGGGGGGCAGGTGAATTAGATACGCAGTATTTT
-,-,TRBV18,TRBJ2-3,CASSLNTDTQYF,TGTGCCAGCTCATTAAACACAGATACGCAGTATTTT
-,TRBD2,TRBV5-1,TRBJ2-3,CASSLGAAGDLTDTQYF,TGCGCCAGCAGCTTGGGTGCGGCGGGGGACCTAACAGATACGCAGTATTTT
few,-,TRBV14,TRBJ1-2,CASSQEGRGSGGYTF,TGTGCCAGCAGCCAAGAGGGCAGGGGATCTGGTGGCTACACCTTC
few,-,TRBV9,TRBJ2-1,CASSVGLWNEQFF,TGTGCCAGCAGCGTAGGACTTTGGAATGAGCAGTTCTTC
-,-,TRBV11-2,TRBJ1-2,CASSRGLAVYGYTF,TGTGCCAGCAGTCGAGGGTTAGCAGTCTATGGCTACACCTTC
-,-,TRBV29-1,TRBJ2-7,CSATSGGAAREQYF,TGCAGCGCCACCTCTGGCGGGGCGGCTAGAGAGCAGTACTTC
-,TRBD1,TRBV5-1,TRBJ1-2,CASRKPGQGKGYTF,TGCGCCAGCAGAAAACCGGGACAGGGGAAGGGCTACACCTTC
-,TRBD2,TRBV5-4,TRBJ2-7,CASSAPGLEAYEQYF,TGTGCCAGCAGCGCACCGGGACTAGAGGCCTACGAGCAGTACTTC
-,TRBD2,TRBV11-2,TRBJ2-1,CASSHRGLAGYNEQFF,TGTGCCAGCAGCCACCGGGGGCTAGCGGGGTACAATGAGCAGTTCTTC
-,TRBD1,TRBV9,TRBJ1-2,CASSVGQGYGYTF,TGTGCCAGCAGCGTAGGACAGGGCTATGGCTACACCTTC
-,TRBD1,TRBV19,TRBJ1-2,CASSVLQGFYGYTF,TGTGCCAGTAGTGTACTACAGGGGTTCTATGGCTACACCTTC
-,-,TRBV4-1,TRBJ1-2,CASSQSRGFSGYTF,TGCGCCAGCAGCCAGAGCAGGGGTTTCTCCGGCTACACCTTC
once,TRBD1,TRBV27,TRBJ1-6,CASSWFRGQSSRYNSPLHF,TGTGCCAGCAGTTGGTTCCGGGGACAGAGCTCCCGATATAATTCACCCCTCCACTTT
-,TRBD1,TRBV4-3,TRBJ1-1,CASSQDDAQGEIGTEAFF,TGCGCCAGCAGCCAAGATGATGCACAGGGGGAAATCGGCACTGAAGCTTTCTTT
-,TRBD1,TRBV25-1,TRBJ1-4,CASSGGQGTATNEKLFF,TGTGCCAGCAGTGGGGGACAGGGGACCGCAACTAATGAAAAACTGTTTTTT
-,TRBD1,TRBV25-1,TRBJ1-4,CASSDLTGGHVNEKLFF,TGTGCCAGCAGTGATCTGACAGGGGGGCATGTTAATGAAAAACTGTTTTTT
-,TRBD1,TRBV20-1,TRBJ2-7,CSARGLYEQYF,TGCAGTGCAAGGGGGCTATACGAGCAGTACTTC
-,-,TRBV5-3,TRBJ1-1,CARMGECAVRMNTEAFF,TGTGCCAGAATGGGAGAGTGCGCTGTGAGGATGAACACTGAAGCTTTCTTT
-,-,TRBV4-1,TRBJ1-5,CASSQRGGGRGNQPQHF,TGCGCCAGCAGCCAACGTGGGGGGGGGCGAGGCAATCAGCCCCAGCATTTT
-,-,TRBV5-4,TRBJ1-1,CASSDGGTLNTEAFF,TGTGCCAGCAGCGACGGGGGGACCCTGAACACTGAAGCTTTCTTT
once,TRBD2,TRBV9,TRBJ2-5,CASSPQRGAQETQYF,TGTGCCAGCAGCCCCCAGCGGGGGGCCCAAGAGACCCAGTACTTC
-,-,TRBV7-9,TRBJ1-5,CASSLFTGSNQPQHF,TGTGCCAGCAGCTTATTTACAGGTAGCAATCAGCCCCAGCATTTT
-,TRBD2,TRBV14,TRBJ2-3,CASSQDPVGGAPDTQYF,TGTGCCAGCAGCCAAGATCCAGTCGGGGGGGCCCCAGATACGCAGTATTTT
-,TRBD1,TRBV4-1,TRBJ1-3,CASSHIRPYGDSSGNTIYF,TGCGCCAGCAGCCACATACGACCCTACGGGGACAGCTCTGGAAACACCATATATTTT
-,-,TRBV2,TRBJ1-4,CASSPRNSNRDATNEKLFF,TGTGCCAGCAGCCCCCGAAATTCTAACAGGGATGCAACTAATGAAAAACTGTTTTTT
-,TRBD1,TRBV7-2,TRBJ1-2,CASRAGTVYGYTF,TGTGCCAGCAGAGCCGGGACAGTATATGGCTACACCTTC
-,-,TRBV5-6,TRBJ2-3,CASSFGGMVGDTQYF,TGTGCCAGCAGCTTTGGGGGGATGGTCGGGGATACGCAGTATTTT
-,-,TRBV11-1,TRBJ1-1,CASSLAWGQGYTEAFF,TGTGCCAGCAGCTTAGCGTGGGGGCAGGGCTACACTGAAGCTTTCTTT
-,TRBD2,TRBV7-6,TRBJ2-3,CASSDEAGGKTDTQYF,TGTGCCAGCAGCGACGAAGCGGGGGGGAAAACAGATACGCAGTATTTT
-,TRBD2,TRBV7-2,TRBJ2-3,CASSLGAGDTDTQYF,TGTGCCAGCAGCTTAGGGGCGGGGGACACAGATACGCAGTATTTT
few,TRBD1,TRBV2,TRBJ2-1,CASSEDRDRGNNEQFF,TGTGCCAGCAGTGAGGACCGGGACAGGGGAAACAATGAGCAGTTCTTC
-,-,TRBV25-1,TRBJ1-1,CASSDSGFSNTEAFF,TGTGCCAGCAGTGATTCGGGATTTTCGAACACTGAAGCTTTCTTT
once,TRBD2,TRBV14,TRBJ2-3,CASSHLSGGTSTDTQYF,TGTGCCAGCAGCCACCTAAGCGGGGGGACTAGCACAGATACGCAGTATTTT
once,TRBD1,TRBV6-1,TRBJ2-7,CASGKEPGRGQGVRYEQYF,TGTGCCAGCGGTAAAGAACCGGGTAGGGGACAGGGGGTCCGCTACGAGCAGTACTTC
-,-,TRBV5-6,TRBJ1-1,CASSLRQGLNTEAFF,TGTGCCAGCAGCTTGAGGCAGGGGCTGAACACTGAAGCTTTCTTT
-,TRBD1,TRBV7-8,TRBJ1-5,CASSFADRVDQPQHF,TGTGCCAGCAGCTTTGCGGACAGGGTGGATCAGCCCCAGCATTTT
-,-,TRBV5-1,TRBJ1-1,CASSLTGQGNTEAFF,TGCGCCAGCAGCTTGACCGGCCAGGGGAACACTGAAGCTTTCTTT
once,TRBD1,TRBV10-3,TRBJ1-2,CAISESDRGGGYTF,TGTGCCATCAGTGAGTCCGACAGGGGGGGAGGCTACACCTTC
-,-,TRBV5-1,TRBJ2-1,CASSLEGEGINEQFF,TGCGCCAGCAGCCTGGAGGGGGAAGGTATCAATGAGCAGTTCTTC
-,TRBD1,TRBV10-1,TRBJ1-1,CASSRSGTGEAFF,TGCGCCAGCAGTCGTTCCGGGACAGGTGAAGCTTTCTTT
few,-,TRBV10-2,TRBJ2-7,CASTEGGEMGEQYF,TGCGCCAGCACCGAGGGGGGGGAAATGGGGGAGCAGTACTTC
once,-,TRBV19,TRBJ2-2,CASSRRQPRDTGELFF,TGTGCCAGTAGTCGTCGGCAGCCACGGGACACCGGGGAGCTGTTTTTT
-,-,TRBV5-8,TRBJ1-5,CASSGLETDNQPQHF,TGTGCCAGCAGTGGGCTCGAAACAGATAATCAGCCCCAGCATTTT